This TCR beta chain derives from a study of blood T cell repertoires in COVID-19. Study overall: Sources were T cells, B-cell-depleted T cells, or PBMCs; the material itself was cDNA or gDNA.

How the authors handled the data: By means of reference gene primer amplification, nucleated cell counts were estimated. TCRdb's copy holds only in-frame clones and misses some; the assay was immunoSEQ multiplex PCR. That table is the source of V, J and clone size, and D and trimming were worked out from the DNA. The data hold some 200,000 clones, with roughly 85% observed a single time. A few counts support this clone. Unmatched junction bases numbered 6, after V lost 6 bases and J lost 2 bases. Germline CDR1 is MNHEY and CDR2 is SVGAGI. The CDR3 loop spans 15 amino acids. During active infection, Seattle patients enrolled and were then monitored through disease.

The chain uses TRBV6-5 and TRBJ1-2; 10 nucleotides agree with TRBD1. Sequencing was done on a sample of peripheral blood. The receptor comes from a woman aged 70 to 79 with COVID-19, enrolled during active disease. This CDR3 reads CASRLRDRGNYGYTF. The CDR3 coding sequence is TGTGCCAGCAGACTCCGGGACAGGGGAAACTATGGCTACACCTTC.